These 17 T cell receptor beta chains originate from one sample sequenced in a study of blood T cell repertoires in COVID-19. Assay: immunoSEQ multiplex PCR; the TCRdb copy retains only in-frame clones and omits some. The data contain a few hundred thousand clones, 70% to 90% of them singletons. The specimen was PBMCs or T cells enriched from blood (not recorded which). Every receptor here comes from a woman aged 60-70 years who had recovered from COVID-19.

The chain joins TRBV19 to TRBJ2-7; 7 nucleotides match TRBD2. V was clipped by 5 bases and J by 0 bases; unmatched bases: 10. The CDR3 is 16 residues long. Germline loops: CDR1 LNHDA, CDR2 SQIVND (reference sequence). The chain's CDR3 is CASSAGPSGASYEQYF. CDR3 nucleotide sequence: TGTGCCAGTAGTGCGGGCCCAAGCGGGGCCTCCTACGAGCAGTACTTC.

The rearrangement links TRBV6-5 to TRBJ1-1; D call uncertain. This CDR3 is 12 amino acids long. Germline lookup yields CDR1 MNHEY and CDR2 SVGAGI. With 2 bases removed from V and 5 bases from J, the gap between germline ends came to 6 bases. DNA for the CDR3: TGTGCCAGCAGTTACGCGGGGACTGAAGCTTTCTTT. Protein: CASSYAGTEAFF.

This clone was recorded only once. The chain has TRBV6-1 and TRBJ2-7; D gene ambiguous. With 2 bases removed from V and 6 bases from J, the gap between germline ends came to 14 bases. Looked up from germline, CDR1 is MNHNS and CDR2 is SASEGT. The CDR3 loop spans 14 amino acids. DNA for the CDR3: TGTGCCAGCAGTGAAAAGTGGAAACAGCCCGAGCAGTACTTC. It translates to CASSEKWKQPEQYF.

V gene TRBV27 combines with J gene TRBJ2-1, with TRBD1 as a possible D gene (5 bases). The CDR3 covers 14 residues. Germline assignment: CDR1 MNHEY and CDR2 SMNVEV (reference sequence). The V gene lost 4 bases and the J gene lost 2 bases, with 9 bases spanning the gap. The CDR3 DNA follows: TGTGCCAGCAGTTCGTCGGACACCTACAATGAGCAGTTCTTC. Its protein is CASSSSDTYNEQFF.

The chain recombines TRBV2 with TRBJ1-3; TRBD1 is a possible D gene (5 bases). The CDR3 spans 15 residues. Trimming removed 7 bases at V and 0 bases at J, with 13 bases between. The germline V gene encodes CDR1 SNHLY and CDR2 FYNNEI. DNA of the CDR3: TGTGCCAGCACCGTGGACACAACCTCTGGAAACACCATATATTTT. This sequence encodes CASTVDTTSGNTIYF.

V gene TRBV29-1 combines with J gene TRBJ2-3; D not certain. The V gene's germline CDR1 is SQVTM and CDR2 ANQGSEA. The CDR3 is 12 amino acids. The V end lost 3 bases, the J end lost 1 base, and 5 bases lay between the germline ends. The chain's CDR3 is CSVDQGTDTQYF. CDR3 nucleotides: TGCAGCGTTGATCAGGGCACAGATACGCAGTATTTT.

The gene calls are TRBV9 and TRBJ2-7, with 8 bases aligning to TRBD2. V was clipped by 0 bases and J by 5 bases; unmatched bases: 4. Germline assignment: CDR1 SGDLS and CDR2 YYNGEE. The CDR3 is 14 amino acids. The CDR3 sequence is CASSVASGGDEQYF. The CDR3 coding sequence is TGTGCCAGCAGCGTAGCTTCGGGGGGGGACGAGCAGTACTTC.

The genes are TRBV2 and TRBJ1-5, with D hard to call. V lost 5 bases and J lost 2, with 13 bases in between. The germline V gene encodes CDR1 SNHLY and CDR2 FYNNEI. The CDR3 is 15 amino acids. DNA for the CDR3: TGTGCCAGCAGTAGGTCAGTGGGCGGCAATCAGCCCCAGCATTTT. Amino acids: CASSRSVGGNQPQHF.

This chain uses TRBV25-1 with TRBJ1-4; TRBD1 is a possible D gene (6 bases). The germline V gene has CDR1 MGHDK and CDR2 SYGVNS. V was cut by 3 bases and J by 4 bases, with 12 bases left in between. The CDR3 runs 15 residues. DNA for the CDR3: TGTGCCAGCAGTGAGACGACAGGCCTTAATGAAAAACTGTTTTTT. This sequence encodes CASSETTGLNEKLFF.

The chain recombines TRBV5-1 with TRBJ2-1, with TRBD2 matching 7 bases. Germline CDR1 is SGHRS and CDR2 is YFSETQ. CDR3 size: 12 residues. V was pared by 3 bases and J by 10 bases, with 4 bases of the junction left unmatched. The CDR3 coding sequence is TGCGCCAGCAGCTGGGAGGGACTCGAGCAGTTCTTC. Amino acid sequence: CASSWEGLEQFF. Full variable domain (remainder filled in from reference TRBV5-1 and TRBJ2-1): KAGVTQTPRYLIKTRGQQVTLSCSPISGHRSVSWYQQTPGQGLQFLFEYFSETQRNKGNFPGRFSGRQFSNSRSEMNVSTLELGDSALYLCASSWEGLEQFFGPGTRLTVL.

V gene TRBV9 combines with J gene TRBJ2-3; TRBD2 matches 10 bases. V dropped 2 bases and J dropped 1; count of bases not matched to a gene: 1. The germline CDR1 and CDR2 sequences are SGDLS and YYNGEE. CDR3 length equals 15 residues. CDR3 in amino acids: CASSVSGGRTDTQYF. CDR3 DNA: TGTGCCAGCAGCGTTAGCGGGGGGCGCACAGATACGCAGTATTTT.

V and J are TRBV5-1 and TRBJ2-2; tentatively, D is TRBD2 (5 bases). This CDR3 comprises 14 residues. CDR1 and CDR2 from the germline V gene are SGHRS and YFSETQ. Trimming shortened V by 4 bases and J by 3 bases, and 10 bases separated the two germline ends. CDR3 protein: CASSPGVYTGELFF. The DNA for the CDR3 is TGCGCCAGCAGCCCCGGGGTCTACACCGGGGAGCTGTTTTTT.

The chain has TRBV3-1 (or the pseudogene TRBV3-2) and TRBJ2-3, with TRBD2 matching 10 bases. Trimming took 7 bases from V and 7 from J; bases not matched to a gene: 8. The CDR3 runs 14 residues. Per germline, CDR1 LGHDT and CDR2 YNNKEL (reference sequence). Here the CDR3 DNA reads TGTGCCAGCACTGATAGCGGGGGGCTAAATACGCAGTATTTT. Translated, it gives CASTDSGGLNTQYF.

The chain recombines TRBV2 with TRBJ2-1; D may be TRBD1 (5 bases). V was pared by 4 bases and J by 5 bases, with 9 bases between. The CDR3 consists of 13 residues. Germline V gives CDR1 SNHLY, CDR2 FYNNEI. CDR3 amino acids: CASSVLGDNEQFF. The CDR3 region has the DNA TGTGCCAGCAGTGTTTTAGGGGACAATGAGCAGTTCTTC.

The chain joins TRBV4-1 to TRBJ1-6, with D tentatively TRBD1 (6 bases). The CDR3 has 20 amino acids. V was cut by 0 bases and J by 6 bases, with 24 bases left in between. Germline values: CDR1 MGHRA, CDR2 YSYEKL. The CDR3 loop is CASSQEIFWGQFGVNSPLHF. The CDR3 coding sequence is TGCGCCAGCAGCCAAGAGATATTTTGGGGGCAATTTGGCGTTAATTCACCCCTCCACTTT.

The gene calls are TRBV9 and TRBJ2-1, with D tentatively TRBD2 (5 bases). The CDR3 has 15 amino acids. The germline CDR1 and CDR2 sequences are SGDLS and YYNGEE. Trimming stripped 0 bases from V and 5 bases from J, with 12 bases between. The CDR3 coding sequence is TGTGCCAGCAGCGTAGAGATGGGAGATAACAATGAGCAGTTCTTC. It specifies CASSVEMGDNNEQFF.

The chain is built from TRBV5-6 and TRBJ2-1; 7 bases are shared with TRBD2. Germline CDR1 and CDR2: SGHDT and YYEEEE. The V segment lost 4 bases and the J segment 6 bases; nucleotides outside the gene matches: 4. The CDR3 has 13 residues. CDR3 nucleotides: TGTGCCAGCAGCAGCGGACTAGTCAATGAGCAGTTCTTC. Its translation: CASSSGLVNEQFF.